This is a list of T cell receptor beta chains from one sample in a study of blood T cell repertoires in COVID-19. Sequencing used immunoSEQ multiplex PCR; TCRdb keeps in-frame clones, though not all of them. Found here are roughly 250,000 clones, around 87% of them singletons; the top ten hold 2.3%. The sequencing sample was made of peripheral blood. Source of these receptors: a woman between 45 and 60 years old with acute or convalescent COVID-19. CDR3s include the opening cysteine and the closing phenylalanine or tryptophan. The D gene is left open where the match is weak. A row's size may be missing; if present it is once, few, many or a size class.

D	size	V	J	CDR3	DNA
TRBD2	-	TRBV5-1	TRBJ2-2	CASLPGLLTSRYTGELFF	TGCGCCAGTCTACCGGGACTATTAACATCAAGGTACACCGGGGAGCTGTTTTTT
-	-	TRBV5-4	TRBJ2-3	CASSFRILDTQYF	TGTGCCAGCAGCTTTAGAATTCTTGATACGCAGTATTTT
-	-	TRBV9	TRBJ2-3	CASSVGGRRADTQYF	TGTGCCAGCAGCGTAGGGGGGAGGCGCGCAGATACGCAGTATTTT
TRBD1	-	TRBV2	TRBJ2-7	CASRQFMDRVGYEQYF	TGTGCCAGCAGGCAATTTATGGACAGGGTAGGGTACGAGCAGTACTTC
-	-	TRBV24-1	TRBJ2-5	CATSGAHETQYF	TGTGCCACCAGTGGGGCTCATGAGACCCAGTACTTC
-	once	TRBV27	TRBJ2-7	CASSSTGAAYWQYF	TGTGCCAGCTCCTCCACTGGGGCAGCCTACTGGCAGTACTTC
TRBD2	once	TRBV3-1/TRBV3-2	TRBJ2-2	CASRPIAGGTGELFF	TGTGCCAGCAGGCCCATAGCGGGAGGCACCGGGGAGCTGTTTTTT
TRBD2	-	TRBV4-3	TRBJ2-1	CASSQDVAGGPTNEQFF	TGCGCCAGCAGCCAAGATGTCGCGGGAGGGCCGACCAATGAGCAGTTCTTC
TRBD1	-	TRBV19	TRBJ1-3	CASSRGTGSGNTIYF	TGTGCCAGTAGTCGCGGGACAGGCTCTGGAAACACCATATATTTT
-	-	TRBV6-1	TRBJ1-4	CASSENPGAVRLF	TGTGCCAGCAGTGAAAATCCTGGGGCAGTCCGGTTATTT
-	-	TRBV6-1	TRBJ1-5	CASSDRQKSNQPQHF	TGTGCCAGCAGTGACCGACAGAAGAGCAATCAGCCCCAGCATTTT
TRBD2	-	TRBV24-1	TRBJ2-1	CATSDALAGGLDEQFF	TGTGCCACCAGTGACGCACTAGCGGGAGGGTTGGATGAGCAGTTCTTC
TRBD2	-	TRBV5-1	TRBJ2-5	CASSQLAGGETQYF	TGCGCCAGCAGCCAGTTAGCGGGAGGGGAGACCCAGTACTTC
TRBD2	-	TRBV6-2/TRBV6-3	TRBJ2-1	CASSLGLAGAYDEQFF	TGTGCCAGCAGTCTGGGACTAGCGGGAGCTTACGATGAGCAGTTCTTC